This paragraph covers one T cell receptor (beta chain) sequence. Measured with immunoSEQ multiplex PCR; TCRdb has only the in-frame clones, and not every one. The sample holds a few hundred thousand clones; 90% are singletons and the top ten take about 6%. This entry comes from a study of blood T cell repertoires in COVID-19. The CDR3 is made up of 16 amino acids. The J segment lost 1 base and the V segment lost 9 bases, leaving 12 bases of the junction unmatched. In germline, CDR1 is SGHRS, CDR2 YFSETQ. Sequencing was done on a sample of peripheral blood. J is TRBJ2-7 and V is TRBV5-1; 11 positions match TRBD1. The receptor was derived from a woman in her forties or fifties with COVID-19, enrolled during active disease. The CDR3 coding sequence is TGCGCCACCGCGGGACAGGGGGTGGATGGTTCCTACGAGCAGTACTTC. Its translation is CATAGQGVDGSYEQYF.